A selection of T cell receptor beta chains follows, all from one sample in a study of shared clonotypes between healthy human individuals. Assay used: immunoSEQ multiplex PCR; TCRdb lists only in-frame clones, some missing. Here the sample spans under 2,500,000 clones, approximately 95% being singletons. The sample taken for sequencing was naive CD4+ T cells sorted from blood. These receptors came from a man between 18 and 29 years old in good health. Each CDR3 is given with its conserved first and last residue. A D gene is named only where the DNA matches it firmly. Some rows have no size entry. The others give once, few or many, or a class for an expanded clone.

TRBD2	-	TRBV2	TRBJ2-7	CASSQTIAGGPPYEQYF	TGTGCCAGCAGTCAGACAATAGCGGGAGGGCCTCCCTACGAGCAGTACTTC
-	-	TRBV5-6	TRBJ2-3	CASSFLDTQYF	TGTGCCAGCAGCTTTTTGGATACGCAGTATTTT
-	once	TRBV14	TRBJ1-6	CASSQLAPVSPLHF	TGTGCCAGCAGCCAATTGGCCCCGGTCTCACCCCTCCACTTT
-	-	TRBV2	TRBJ2-7	CASSEEVNSYEQYF	TGTGCCAGCAGTGAAGAGGTCAACTCCTACGAGCAGTACTTC
-	-	TRBV4-1	TRBJ2-1	CASSQDGLGLNEQFF	TGCGCCAGCAGCCAAGACGGACTTGGGTTAAATGAGCAGTTCTTC
TRBD2	once	TRBV5-1	TRBJ2-3	CASSAQAGVQSDTQYF	TGCGCCAGCAGCGCCCAGGCGGGAGTACAATCAGATACGCAGTATTTT
TRBD1	-	TRBV5-1	TRBJ1-3	CASSMGQPNSGNTIYF	TGCGCCAGCAGCATGGGACAGCCGAACTCTGGAAACACCATATATTTT
TRBD1	-	TRBV5-1	TRBJ2-2	CASSPGQATITGELFF	TGCGCCAGCAGCCCAGGACAGGCTACCATCACCGGGGAGCTGTTTTTT
TRBD1	-	TRBV23-1	TRBJ1-6	CASRTGTGSSYNSPLHF	TGCGCCAGCAGAACCGGGACAGGGAGCTCCTATAATTCACCCCTCCACTTT
-	-	TRBV7-7	TRBJ1-2	CASSLVLLNYGYTF	TGTGCTAGCAGCTTAGTCCTCCTTAACTATGGCTACACCTTC
TRBD1	-	TRBV7-2	TRBJ1-5	CASSTGGRDNQPQHF	TGTGCCAGCAGCACAGGGGGCAGGGACAATCAGCCCCAGCATTTT
-	once	TRBV9	TRBJ2-5	CASSARPGNQETQYF	TGTGCCAGCAGCGCCCGCCCAGGAAACCAAGAGACCCAGTACTTC
-	-	TRBV5-6	TRBJ1-1	CASSLRQDSWAFF	TGTGCCAGCAGCTTGCGTCAGGACAGTTGGGCTTTCTTT
-	-	TRBV6-1	TRBJ2-7	CASSGGGNYEQYF	TGTGCCAGCAGTGGCGGCGGGAACTACGAGCAGTACTTC
-	-	TRBV18	TRBJ1-2	CASSPPDLRAYYGYTF	TGTGCCAGCTCACCACCGGATCTACGGGCCTATTATGGCTACACCTTC
-	-	TRBV5-1	TRBJ2-3	CASSWDLGTDTQYF	TGCGCCAGCAGCTGGGACCTGGGGACAGATACGCAGTATTTT
-	-	TRBV30	TRBJ1-1	CAWSGTVRAFF	TGTGCCTGGAGTGGTACGGTCCGAGCTTTCTTT
-	-	TRBV9	TRBJ1-3	CASSPWDTNSGNTIYF	TGTGCCAGCAGCCCGTGGGACACTAACTCTGGAAACACCATATATTTT
-	-	TRBV5-6	TRBJ2-3	CASSLDTKFPDTQYF	TGTGCCAGCAGCCTCGACACGAAATTCCCAGATACGCAGTATTTT
-	-	TRBV21-1	TRBJ1-5	CASPDNQPQHF	TGTGCCAGCCCCGACAATCAGCCCCAGCATTTT
-	-	TRBV10-3	TRBJ2-6	CAISRAGANVLTF	TGTGCCATCAGCCGAGCTGGGGCCAACGTCCTGACTTTC
-	-	TRBV28	TRBJ1-1	CASSLTTGYKGDTEAFF	TGTGCCAGCAGTTTAACTACAGGGTACAAAGGGGACACTGAAGCTTTCTTT
-	-	TRBV9	TRBJ1-2	CASSVEGLFYGYTF	TGTGCCAGCAGCGTAGAAGGACTTTTCTATGGCTACACCTTC
TRBD1	-	TRBV6-1	TRBJ1-4	CASSVTQGVGEKLFF	TGTGCCAGCAGTGTTACACAGGGGGTGGGTGAAAAACTGTTTTTT
-	-	TRBV7-9	TRBJ1-2	CASSQAVGGDYGYTF	TGTGCCAGCAGCCAGGCGGTCGGAGGGGACTATGGCTACACCTTC
TRBD2	-	TRBV5-1	TRBJ2-5	CASSLSIAGGQETQYF	TGCGCCAGCAGCTTGAGTATAGCGGGGGGTCAAGAGACCCAGTACTTC
-	-	TRBV10-3	TRBJ1-2	CAISESAQGYGYTF	TGTGCCATCAGTGAGTCGGCGCAGGGCTATGGCTACACCTTC
-	-	TRBV28	TRBJ2-5	CASSRGTVTQETQYF	TGTGCCAGCAGCCGCGGGACAGTAACCCAAGAGACCCAGTACTTC
TRBD1	once	TRBV5-3	TRBJ1-5	CARRTEDRGIRQPQHF	TGTGCCAGAAGAACGGAGGACAGGGGAATACGGCAGCCCCAGCATTTT
-	-	TRBV5-1	TRBJ1-1	CASSLEGHGNTEAFF	TGCGCCAGCAGCTTGGAGGGACACGGGAACACTGAAGCTTTCTTT
TRBD1	-	TRBV6-4	TRBJ1-4	CASSDTLNGDRERSGEKLFF	TGTGCCAGCAGTGACACACTCAATGGGGACAGGGAAAGGTCCGGCGAAAAACTGTTTTTT
-	-	TRBV7-2	TRBJ1-3	CASSLMGPNTIYF	TGTGCCAGCAGCTTAATGGGACCAAACACCATATATTTT
-	once	TRBV30	TRBJ1-1	CASTRAHHQEAFF	TGTGCCTCCACGCGGGCACATCACCAAGAAGCTTTCTTT
-	-	TRBV10-1	TRBJ2-1	CASSESTKGSYNEQFF	TGCGCCAGCAGTGAGTCGACAAAGGGATCCTACAATGAGCAGTTCTTC
-	few	TRBV5-1	TRBJ2-7	CASSLQGSSYEQYF	TGCGCCAGCAGCTTGCAGGGGAGCTCCTACGAGCAGTACTTC
-	-	TRBV25-1	TRBJ2-7	CASSESPLGEQYF	TGTGCCAGCAGTGAATCCCCCTTGGGCGAGCAGTACTTC
TRBD2	-	TRBV30	TRBJ2-3	CAWRGSGGADTQYF	TGTGCCTGGAGAGGGAGCGGGGGGGCTGATACGCAGTATTTT
-	-	TRBV6-5	TRBJ2-3	CASSYTADTQYF	TGTGCCAGCAGTTACACAGCAGATACGCAGTATTTT
-	-	TRBV28	TRBJ2-7	CASGSGTPYEQYF	TGTGCCAGCGGCTCCGGGACACCCTACGAGCAGTACTTC
TRBD2	-	TRBV11-1	TRBJ2-1	CASSPKGAGGYNEQFF	TGTGCCAGCAGTCCCAAGGGAGCGGGGGGGTACAATGAGCAGTTCTTC
TRBD1	-	TRBV2	TRBJ1-5	CASSDEGGANQPQHF	TGTGCCAGCAGTGATGAAGGGGGCGCCAATCAGCCCCAGCATTTT
-	-	TRBV6-5	TRBJ2-7	CASSPGGGGLEQYF	TGTGCCAGCAGTCCCGGGGGCGGCGGGCTCGAGCAGTACTTC
-	-	TRBV4-1	TRBJ2-1	CASSQDPQLSFYNEQFF	TGCGCCAGCAGCCAAGATCCCCAACTGTCCTTCTACAATGAGCAGTTCTTC
-	-	TRBV7-8	TRBJ1-2	CASSPQQGRSNYGYTF	TGTGCCAGCAGCCCTCAGCAGGGCAGATCTAACTATGGCTACACCTTC
TRBD1	-	TRBV11-2	TRBJ2-7	CASSTGTVEQYF	TGTGCCAGCAGCACCGGGACAGTCGAGCAGTACTTC
-	-	TRBV5-6	TRBJ1-2	CASSFSGYYGYTF	TGTGCCAGCAGCTTTTCCGGGTACTATGGCTACACCTTC
-	-	TRBV9	TRBJ1-3	CASSALGTHHPLAGNTIYF	TGTGCCAGCAGCGCTCTAGGGACCCACCACCCGCTCGCTGGAAACACCATATATTTT
TRBD2	once	TRBV27	TRBJ2-2	CASRTLAGGTGELFF	TGTGCCAGCAGGACGCTAGCGGGTGGCACCGGGGAGCTGTTTTTT
-	-	TRBV27	TRBJ2-5	CASSLKGTGETQYF	TGTGCCAGCAGTTTGAAGGGCACCGGAGAGACCCAGTACTTC
-	-	TRBV1	TRBJ2-3	CTSSQDRRGKGEPWADTQYF	TGCACCAGCAGCCAAGATCGAAGAGGGAAAGGGGAACCTTGGGCAGATACGCAGTATTTT
TRBD2	-	TRBV13	TRBJ2-3	CASSSRAPGLAGTDTQYF	TGTGCCAGCAGCTCTAGGGCACCGGGACTAGCGGGCACAGATACGCAGTATTTT
-	-	TRBV30	TRBJ1-5	CAWGGGRGQPQHF	TGTGCCTGGGGAGGGGGGAGAGGCCAGCCCCAGCATTTT